This entry lists 2 T cell receptor beta chains sequenced from one sample in a study of T cell repertoires in cytomegalovirus infection. MiXCR was run by TCRdb on the reads, yielding one entry per CDR3 protein. The sample carries roughly 76,000 distinct CDR3 sequences, roughly 3.7% recorded once. The sequenced sample consisted of PBMCs. These receptors all come from a human donor in good health (CMV status not recorded). Some clones in this sample may be carry-over from other donors' samples.

This clonotype came up many times. The V call is TRBV2, the J call TRBJ1-4, with D maybe TRBD1 (6 bases). The CDR3 length is 13 residues. Trimming took 9 bases from V and 5 from J, leaving 13 bases between them. Germline lookup yields CDR1 SNHLY and CDR2 FYNNEI. CDR3: CASTGQRNEKLFF. The CDR3 DNA reads TGTGCCAGTACAGGACAGAGAAATGAAAAACTGTTTTTT.

This clonotype has a count of ten or more. The chain has TRBV28 and TRBJ1-2; no clear D. Trimming took 4 bases from V and 5 from J, leaving 8 bases between them. CDR3 length equals 12 residues. CDR1 is MDHEN, CDR2 SYDVKM, per germline. CDR3 nucleotides: TGTGCCAGCAGTTATGGTTCATATGGCTACACCTTC. Translating gives CASSYGSYGYTF.